This TCR beta chain was captured in a study of blood T cell repertoires in COVID-19. Study details: The United States, Italy and Spain provided the acute and convalescent COVID-19 samples. PBMCs, B-cell-depleted T cells, or T cells were the source of the cDNA or gDNA that made up the material.

CDR3 length: 16 residues. V lost 6 bases and J lost 0, with 15 bases in between. The germline gives CDR1 SGHVS, CDR2 FQNEAQ. Patients at the Seattle site were enrolled during active infection and followed longitudinally. Measured with immunoSEQ multiplex PCR; TCRdb has only the in-frame clones, and not every one. The table has more than 350,000 clones, 80% to 90% seen once. The sample was peripheral blood. The V call is TRBV7-8, the J call TRBJ2-1; tentatively, D is TRBD1 (7 bases). This TCR came from a woman under 40 with COVID-19, enrolled during active disease. CDR3 in amino acids: CASSPGGIYSYNEQFF. The CDR3 coding sequence is TGTGCCAGCAGTCCAGGGGGGATTTACTCCTACAATGAGCAGTTCTTC.